The T cell receptor beta chain under discussion was sequenced for a study of blood T cell repertoires in COVID-19 (dated by TCRdb to 2020 to 2021). Regarding the complete study: Collaborator samples came from the United States, Italy and Spain and covered acute and convalescent phases of COVID-19. The prospective study material was composed of cDNA or gDNA derived from T cells, B-cell-depleted T cells, or PBMCs. Deeply sampled blood TCRbeta repertoires from subjects exposed to, actively infected with, or recovered from COVID-19 were included in the dataset. A freely available public database, intended as a resource for researchers studying the immune response to SARS-CoV-2, is where the repertoires were released. Samples came from the ongoing ImmuneRACE study (first 160 participants) plus 1,254 subjects from 6 global collaborators. Sample metadata almost always included a de-identified subject ID, COVID-19 status, age in years and sex. Where HLA class I and class II types were available, the types were taken from metadata supplied by the sample provider, not from assay-based typing. The study at large found these results: The amount of clinical and demographic metadata varied by source and participant and was provided uncurated.

Trimming takes 3 bases off V and 9 bases off J; junction bases not matched to a gene: 6. Via the germline V gene (reference sequence), CDR1 is MNHEY and CDR2 SMNVEV. There are 15 amino acids in the CDR3, from cysteine to phenylalanine inclusive. Only CDR3 DNA remains: 45 bases, in frame from the first base. In the prospective study, participants were about 18 to 100 years old, resided in fewer than 25 geographic areas of the United States, and were enrolled through a virtual design. In the prospective study, cohorts were assigned on the basis of participant-reported clinical history obtained from a screening survey and a study questionnaire. Recovered participants in ImmuneRACE Cohort 3 were defined by two consecutive negative NP/OP PCR tests, clearance by a healthcare professional, or resolution of symptoms. In the prospective study, mobile phlebotomists collected whole blood, serum and a nasopharyngeal or oropharyngeal swab from each participant. Additional blood draws and questionnaires over an approximately 2-month period could optionally be provided by prospective study participants. Before DNA extraction, prospective study blood samples were shipped either frozen or at room temperature.

Turning to this clone: The target of this receptor is not known. No base quality information exists; no much larger clone differs at one position.

TCRbeta CDR3 regions were amplified from genomic DNA using the immunoSEQ Assay, a bias-controlled multiplex PCR. In the authors' own workflow: The number of nucleated cells in each sample was estimated by amplification of reference gene primers within the assay. Sequence reads were collapsed and filtered to measure the absolute abundance of every unique TCRbeta CDR3 rearrangement. For each sample, productive Simpson clonality was calculated as the square root of Simpson's diversity index over productive rearrangements. TCRdb retrieved this table from immuneACCESS and kept in-frame rearrangements only. Not all clones are present; in checked studies, unresolved V genes account for under half, and no reason is known for the remainder. That table gives V, J and clone size, and the DNA gave D and trimming. The sample table holds roughly 400,000 clones, of which around nine tenths were seen once. About 1.7% of the sample lies in the top ten.

The sample comprised PBMCs or T cells enriched from blood (not recorded which). The sequence was collected from a woman aged 25 to 39 who had recovered from COVID-19. The V and J genes are TRBV27 and TRBJ2-1, with 12 bases aligning to TRBD2. The DNA reads as follows: TGTGCCAGCAGTTTCCTAGCGGGGGGGATATCTGAGCAGTTCTTC. This sequence encodes CASSFLAGGISEQFF.